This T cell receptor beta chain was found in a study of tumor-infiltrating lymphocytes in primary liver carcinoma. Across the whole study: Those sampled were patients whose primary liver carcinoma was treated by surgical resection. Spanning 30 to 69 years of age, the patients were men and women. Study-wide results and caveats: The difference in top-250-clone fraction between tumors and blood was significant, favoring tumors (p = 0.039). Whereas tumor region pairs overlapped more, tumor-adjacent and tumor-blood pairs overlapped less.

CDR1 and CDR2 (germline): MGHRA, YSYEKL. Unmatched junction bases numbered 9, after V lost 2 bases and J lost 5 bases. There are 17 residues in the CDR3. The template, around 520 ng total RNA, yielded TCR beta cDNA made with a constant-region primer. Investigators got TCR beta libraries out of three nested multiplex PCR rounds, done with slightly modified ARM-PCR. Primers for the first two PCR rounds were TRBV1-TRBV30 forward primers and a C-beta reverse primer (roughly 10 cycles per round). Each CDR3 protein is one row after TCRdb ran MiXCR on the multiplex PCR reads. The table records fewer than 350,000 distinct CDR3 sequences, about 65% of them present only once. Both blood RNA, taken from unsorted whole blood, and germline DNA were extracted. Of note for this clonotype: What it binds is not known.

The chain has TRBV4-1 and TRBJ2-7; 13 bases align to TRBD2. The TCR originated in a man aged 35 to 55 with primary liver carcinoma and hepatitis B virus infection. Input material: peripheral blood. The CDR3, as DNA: TGCGCCAGCAGCCAAATCGGACTAGCGGGAGAGGCAAACGAGCAGTACTTC. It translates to CASSQIGLAGEANEQYF.